The 7 T cell receptor beta chains given below trace back to one sample, sequenced in a study of CXCR3-negative and CXCR3-positive naive CD8 T cells. Via 5' RACE with UMI labels, TRB cDNA libraries were prepared. TCRdb re-called the 5' RACE reads and shows each CDR3 protein once, DNA omitted. Recorded for this sample: about 130,000 distinct CDR3 sequences. Sequenced: naive CXCR3- CD8+ T cells from blood. Subset defined: CD45RO-CCR7+CD27+CD95- naive CD8+ T cells lacking CXCR3 (TNR3-). The receptor source for this set is a human donor in good health. Some clones in this sample may be carry-over from other donors' samples.

The chain uses TRBV29-1 and TRBJ1-1; absent DNA, TCRdb's TRBD1 call cannot be checked. CDR1 SQVTM and CDR2 ANQGSEA come from the germline V gene. The CDR3 extends over 13 amino acids. The CDR3 loop is CSGRGQGNTEAFF. The entire variable domain, with the rest obtained from reference TRBV29-1 and TRBJ1-1, is as follows: SAVISQKPSRDICQRGTSLTIQCQVDSQVTMMFWYRQQPGQSLTLIATANQGSEATYESGFVIDKFPISRPNLTFSTLTVSNMSPEDSSIYLCSGRGQGNTEAFFGQGTRLTVV.

The chain uses TRBV28 and TRBJ2-7; TCRdb indicates TRBD2, and absent DNA this call remains unverified. Per the germline V gene, CDR1 is MDHEN and CDR2 is SYDVKM. The CDR3 length is 13 residues. The CDR3 region is CASSFSGTYEQYF.

The rearrangement links TRBV10-2 to TRBJ2-5; TCRdb's D call, TRBD1, is unchecked because there is no DNA. Germline CDR1 and CDR2: WSHSY and SAAADI. This CDR3 has 14 residues. The CDR3 loop is CASKNRQPQKTQYF.

The rearrangement joins TRBV4-3 to TRBJ2-6. There are 19 residues in the CDR3. The germline V gene encodes CDR1 LGHNA and CDR2 YSLEER. CDR3 in amino acids: CASSQDEVRVFDGANVLTF.

The chain is built from TRBV4-3 and TRBJ1-6; TCRdb calls TRBD1, which cannot be checked without DNA. Germline V gene sequence: CDR1 LGHNA, CDR2 YSLEER. The CDR3 spans 19 residues. CDR3 sequence: CASSPKVQQGISYNSPLHF.

The rearrangement links TRBV13 to TRBJ2-1; the TCRdb call, TRBD2, lacks DNA for checking. This CDR3 is built from 15 residues. Per the germline V gene, CDR1 is PRHDT and CDR2 is FYEKMQ (reference sequence). The CDR3 loop is CASSRSGSIYNEQFF. Full variable domain (outside the CDR3, taken from reference TRBV13 and TRBJ2-1): AAGVIQSPRHLIKEKRETATLKCYPIPRHDTVYWYQQGPGQDPQFLISFYEKMQSDKGSIPDRFSAQQFSDYHSELNMSSLELGDSALYFCASSRSGSIYNEQFFGPGTRLTVL.

This sequence joins TRBV29-1 and TRBJ2-7; the D gene TCRdb calls, TRBD1, cannot be checked with no DNA. This CDR3 comprises 15 residues. Germline CDR1 reads SQVTM; CDR2 reads ANQGSEA. The CDR3 here is CSVSKQTGIENEQYF.